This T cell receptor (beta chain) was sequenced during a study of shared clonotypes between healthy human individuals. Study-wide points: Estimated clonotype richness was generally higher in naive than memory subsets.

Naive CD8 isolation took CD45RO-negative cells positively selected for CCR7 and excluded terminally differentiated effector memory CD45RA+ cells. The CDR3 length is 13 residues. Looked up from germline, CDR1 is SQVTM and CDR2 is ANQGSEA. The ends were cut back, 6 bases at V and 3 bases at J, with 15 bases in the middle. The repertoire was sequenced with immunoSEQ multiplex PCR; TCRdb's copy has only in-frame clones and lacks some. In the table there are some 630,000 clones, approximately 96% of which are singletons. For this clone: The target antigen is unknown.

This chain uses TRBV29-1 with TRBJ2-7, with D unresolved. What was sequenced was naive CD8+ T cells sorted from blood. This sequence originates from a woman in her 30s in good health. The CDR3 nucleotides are TGCAGCGTATCCGACATTGACGACTACGAGCAGTACTTC. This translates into CSVSDIDDYEQYF.